The T cell receptor beta chain under discussion was sequenced for a study of T cell responses to AZD1222 COVID-19 vaccine. Study outcomes and limitations: Mostly white British, mostly female donors; authors suggested clonal diversity may be underestimated.

Details on this clone: Its antigen remains unidentified.

Some clones are missing from TCRdb's copy, which holds only in-frame ones; the method was immunoSEQ multiplex PCR. This table has approximately 160,000 clones, around 92% appearing once. The V and J ends lost 0 bases and 2 bases respectively, with 16 bases between them. CDR1 WNHNN and CDR2 SYGVQD come from the germline V gene (reference sequence). The CDR3 length is 17 residues. The sample was peripheral blood, taken on day 0 of AZD1222 vaccination. The rearrangement uses TRBV10-1 and TRBJ1-2, with D possibly being TRBD1 (6 bases). The source is an adult in good health. CDR3 residues: CASSESQTGRLNYGYTF. The CDR3 nucleotides read TGCGCCAGCAGTGAGTCCCAGACAGGACGTTTGAACTATGGCTACACCTTC.